The present T cell receptor beta chain was sequenced within a study of CD4 T cells in relation to SARS-CoV-2 and coronaviruses. Study results and caveats: In roughly 65% of donors, memory CD4+ clonotypes crossrecognized SARS-CoV-2 and at least one common cold coronavirus spike. Pre-pandemic and post-infection samples never came from the same donor.

Data came from immunoSEQ multiplex PCR; TCRdb stores just in-frame clones and leaves some out. The sample yields around 20,000 clones, roughly 80% seen once. V was cut by 0 bases and J by 4 bases, with 9 bases left in between. The CDR3 runs 14 residues. CDR1 and CDR2 from the germline V gene are LNHDA and SQIVND (reference sequence). Unexposed donor CD4+ T cells date from about 2011-2018, before the COVID-19 pandemic. CD4+ T cells were isolated from the cells after about nine days of culture. Unexposed-donor CD4+ T cells were probed with SARS-CoV-2 S/N and four cold-coronavirus spikes, cells permitting. In regard to this clone: Its cognate antigen is unknown.

Sequencing was done on a sample of CD4+ T cells from PBMCs, cultured in vitro. The sequence was obtained from a human donor in good health. The chain couples TRBV19 to TRBJ2-5; possible D gene TRBD1, 5 bases. The CDR3 DNA is TGTGCCAGTAGTATAGACAGGGTTGGAGAGACCCAGTACTTC. Translation gives CASSIDRVGETQYF.